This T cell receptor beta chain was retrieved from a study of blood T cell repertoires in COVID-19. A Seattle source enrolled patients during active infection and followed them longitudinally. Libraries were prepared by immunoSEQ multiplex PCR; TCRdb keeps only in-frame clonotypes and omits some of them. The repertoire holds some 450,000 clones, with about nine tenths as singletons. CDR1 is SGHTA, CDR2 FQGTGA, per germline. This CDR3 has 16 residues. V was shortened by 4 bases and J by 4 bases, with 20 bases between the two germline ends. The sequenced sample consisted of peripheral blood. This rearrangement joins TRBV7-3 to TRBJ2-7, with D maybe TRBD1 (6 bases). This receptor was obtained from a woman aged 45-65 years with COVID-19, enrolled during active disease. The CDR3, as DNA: TGTGCCAGCAGCTCACCACCGGGACACCGACTTTACGAGCAGTACTTC. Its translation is CASSSPPGHRLYEQYF. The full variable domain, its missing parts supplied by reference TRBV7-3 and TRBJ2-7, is GAGVSQTPSNKVTEKGKYVELRCDPISGHTALYWYRQSLGQGPEFLIYFQGTGAADDSGLPNDRFFAVRPEGSVSTLKIQRTERGDSAVYLCASSSPPGHRLYEQYFGPGTRLTVT.